The T cell receptor beta chain under discussion was sequenced for a study of blood T cell repertoires in COVID-19. As for the study in general: From the United States, Italy and Spain came samples of acute and convalescent COVID-19. PBMCs, B-cell-depleted T cells, or T cells provided the cDNA or gDNA that made up the material.

In the study's own analysis: For nucleated cells, counts were estimated from reference gene primer amplification. Some clones are missing from TCRdb's copy, which holds only in-frame ones; the method was immunoSEQ multiplex PCR. The DNA was the basis for D and trimming; V, J and clone size are from that table. The data hold 150,000 to 200,000 clones, with 70% to 90% observed a single time. Germline V gene data show CDR1 as LGHDT and CDR2 as YNNKEL (reference sequence). The CDR3 covers 14 residues. Trimming removed 1 base at V and 2 bases at J, with 9 bases between. The TCR originated in a man aged 35 to 55 with acute or convalescent COVID-19. Source material: peripheral blood. The chain recombines TRBV3-1 (or the pseudogene TRBV3-2) with TRBJ2-7; D might be TRBD2 (5 bases). DNA for the CDR3: TGTGCCAGCAGCCAAGGGACTGTCCCCTACGAGCAGTACTTC. This gives the protein CASSQGTVPYEQYF.